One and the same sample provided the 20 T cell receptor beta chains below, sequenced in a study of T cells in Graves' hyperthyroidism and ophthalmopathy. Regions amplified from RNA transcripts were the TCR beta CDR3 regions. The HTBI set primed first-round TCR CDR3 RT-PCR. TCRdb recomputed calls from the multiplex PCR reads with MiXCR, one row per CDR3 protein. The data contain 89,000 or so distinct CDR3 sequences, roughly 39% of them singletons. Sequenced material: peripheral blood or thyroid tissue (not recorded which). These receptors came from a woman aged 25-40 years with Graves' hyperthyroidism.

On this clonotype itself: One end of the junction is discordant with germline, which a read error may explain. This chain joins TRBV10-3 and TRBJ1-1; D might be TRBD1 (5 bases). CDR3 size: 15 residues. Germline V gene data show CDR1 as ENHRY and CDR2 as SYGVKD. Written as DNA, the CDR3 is TGTGCCATCGGTGATGGGGGAGGGATGAACACTGAAGCTTTCTTT. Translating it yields CAIGDGGGMNTEAFF.

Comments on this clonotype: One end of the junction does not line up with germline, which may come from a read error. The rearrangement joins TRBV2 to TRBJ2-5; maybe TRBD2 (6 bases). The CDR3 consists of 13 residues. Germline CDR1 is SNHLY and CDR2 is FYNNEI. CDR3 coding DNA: TGTGCCAGCAGACGGACGGAGGGCGGGACCCAGTGCTTC. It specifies CASRRTEGGTQCF.

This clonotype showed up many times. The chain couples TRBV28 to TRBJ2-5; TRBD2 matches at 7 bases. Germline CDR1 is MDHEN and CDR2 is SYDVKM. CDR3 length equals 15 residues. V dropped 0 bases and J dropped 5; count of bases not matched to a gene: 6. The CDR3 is CASSLCCGGRETQYF. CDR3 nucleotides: TGTGCCAGCAGTTTATGCTGCGGGGGTCGCGAGACCCAGTACTTC.

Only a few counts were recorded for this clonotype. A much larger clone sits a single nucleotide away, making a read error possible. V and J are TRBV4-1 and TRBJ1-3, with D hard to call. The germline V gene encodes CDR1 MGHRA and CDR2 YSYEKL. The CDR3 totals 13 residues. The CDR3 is CASSQENGNTMYF. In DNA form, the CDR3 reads TGCGCCAGCAGCCAAGAGAATGGAAACACCATGTATTTT.

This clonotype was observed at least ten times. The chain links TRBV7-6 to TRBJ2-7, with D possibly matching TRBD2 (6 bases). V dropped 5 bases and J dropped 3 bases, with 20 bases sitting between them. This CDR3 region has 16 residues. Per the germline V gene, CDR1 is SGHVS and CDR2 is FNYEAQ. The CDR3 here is CASSPTHSGLSYEQYF. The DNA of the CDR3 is TGTGCCAGCAGCCCCACTCATAGCGGCTTGAGCTACGAGCAGTACTTC.

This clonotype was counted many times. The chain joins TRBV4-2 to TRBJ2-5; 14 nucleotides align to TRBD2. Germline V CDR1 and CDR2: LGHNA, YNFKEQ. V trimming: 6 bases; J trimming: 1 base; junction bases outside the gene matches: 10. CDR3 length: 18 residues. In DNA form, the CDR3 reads TGTGCCAGCAGTTACGGGACTAGCGGGAGAGGGGGCCAAGAGACCCAGTACTTC. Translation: CASSYGTSGRGGQETQYF.

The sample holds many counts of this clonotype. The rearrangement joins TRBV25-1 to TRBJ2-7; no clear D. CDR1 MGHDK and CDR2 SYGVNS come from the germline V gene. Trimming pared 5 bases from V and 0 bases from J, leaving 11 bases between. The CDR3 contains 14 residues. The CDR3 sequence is CASSLLPNSYEQYF. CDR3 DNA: TGTGCCAGCAGTCTACTTCCTAACTCCTACGAGCAGTACTTC.

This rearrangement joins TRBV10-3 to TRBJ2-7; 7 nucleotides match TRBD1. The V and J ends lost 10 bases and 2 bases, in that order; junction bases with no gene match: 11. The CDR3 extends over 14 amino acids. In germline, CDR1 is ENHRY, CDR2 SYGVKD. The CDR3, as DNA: TGTGCCAGCGGATCCCGGGACAGACCCTACGAGCAGTACTTC. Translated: CASGSRDRPYEQYF.

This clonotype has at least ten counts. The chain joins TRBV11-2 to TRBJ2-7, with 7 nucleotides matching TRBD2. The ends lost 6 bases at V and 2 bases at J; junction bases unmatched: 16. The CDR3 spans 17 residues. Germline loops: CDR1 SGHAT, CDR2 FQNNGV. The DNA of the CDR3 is TGTGCCAGCAGTCTTTGGCCGGCCGCACTAGCGACCTACGAGCAGTACTTC. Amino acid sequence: CASSLWPAALATYEQYF.

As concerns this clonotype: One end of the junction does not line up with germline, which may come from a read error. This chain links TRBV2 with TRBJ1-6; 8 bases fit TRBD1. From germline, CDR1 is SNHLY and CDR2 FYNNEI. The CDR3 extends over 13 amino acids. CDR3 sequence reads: CTSSGDRLLPLHF. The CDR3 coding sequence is TGTACCAGCAGTGGGGACAGGCTATTACCCCTCCACTTT.

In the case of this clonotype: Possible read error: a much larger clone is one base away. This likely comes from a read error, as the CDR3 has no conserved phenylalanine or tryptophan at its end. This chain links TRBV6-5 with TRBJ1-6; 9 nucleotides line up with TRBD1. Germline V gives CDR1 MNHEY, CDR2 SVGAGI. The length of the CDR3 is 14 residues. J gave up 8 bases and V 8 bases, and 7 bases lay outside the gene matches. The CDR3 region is CASSHRDRDSPLHS. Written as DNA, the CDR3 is TGTGCCAGCTCCCACCGGGACAGGGATTCACCCCTCCACTCT.

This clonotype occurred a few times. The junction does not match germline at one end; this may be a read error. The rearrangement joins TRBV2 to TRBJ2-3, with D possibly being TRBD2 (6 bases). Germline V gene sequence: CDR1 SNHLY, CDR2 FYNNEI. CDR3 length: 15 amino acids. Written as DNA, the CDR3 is TGTGCCAGCAGTTGGGGCGGAGGGAGCACAGGTACGCAGTATTTT. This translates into CASSWGGGSTGTQYF.

This CDR3 is CASSLNVTSGRAFGELFF. CDR3 DNA: TGTGCCAGCAGCTTAAACGTGACTAGCGGGAGGGCCTTCGGGGAGCTGTTTTTT. This chain uses TRBV7-2 with TRBJ2-2; 14 positions agree with TRBD2. Germline loops: CDR1 SGHTA, CDR2 FQGNSA. J gave up 7 bases and V 2 bases, and 9 bases lay outside the gene matches. There are 18 residues in the CDR3. The variable domain in full, completed from reference TRBV7-2 and TRBJ2-2, reads GAGVSQSPSNKVTEKGKDVELRCDPISGHTALYWYRQSLGQGLEFLIYFQGNSAPDKSGLPSDRFSAERTGGSVSTLTIQRTQQEDSAVYLCASSLNVTSGRAFGELFFGEGSRLTVL.

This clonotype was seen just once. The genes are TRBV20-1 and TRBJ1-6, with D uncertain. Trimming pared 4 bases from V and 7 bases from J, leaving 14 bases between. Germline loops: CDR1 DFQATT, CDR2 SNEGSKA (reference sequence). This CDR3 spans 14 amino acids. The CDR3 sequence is CSATRFSGNSPLHF. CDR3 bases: TGCAGTGCTACCCGTTTTTCGGGCAATTCACCCCTCCACTTT.

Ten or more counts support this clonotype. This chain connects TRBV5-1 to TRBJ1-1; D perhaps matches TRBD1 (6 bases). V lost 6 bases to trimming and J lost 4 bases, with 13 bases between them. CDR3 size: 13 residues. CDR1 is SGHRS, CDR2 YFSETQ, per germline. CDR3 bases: TGCGCCAGCAACATACCGGGGGCCACTGAAGCTTTCTTT. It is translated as CASNIPGATEAFF.

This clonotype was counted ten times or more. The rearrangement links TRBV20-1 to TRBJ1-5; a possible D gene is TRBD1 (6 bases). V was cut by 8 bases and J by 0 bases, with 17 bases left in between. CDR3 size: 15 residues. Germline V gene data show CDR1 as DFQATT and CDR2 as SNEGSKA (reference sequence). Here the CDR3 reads CSLGGGGDSNQPQHF. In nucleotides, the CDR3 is TGCAGTTTGGGGGGAGGGGGGGATAGCAATCAGCCCCAGCATTTT.

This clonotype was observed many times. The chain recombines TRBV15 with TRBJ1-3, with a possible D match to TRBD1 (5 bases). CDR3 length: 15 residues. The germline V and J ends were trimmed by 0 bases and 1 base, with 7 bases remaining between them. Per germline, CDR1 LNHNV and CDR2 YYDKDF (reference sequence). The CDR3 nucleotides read TGTGCCACCAGCAGAGAGGGGCGGTCTGGAAACACCATATATTTT. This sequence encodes CATSREGRSGNTIYF.

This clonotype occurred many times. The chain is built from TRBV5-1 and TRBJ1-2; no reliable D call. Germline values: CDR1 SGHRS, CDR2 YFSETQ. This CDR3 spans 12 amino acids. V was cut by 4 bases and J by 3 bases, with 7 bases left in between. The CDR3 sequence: CASSIGHYGYTF. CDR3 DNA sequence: TGCGCCAGCAGCATAGGACACTATGGCTACACCTTC.

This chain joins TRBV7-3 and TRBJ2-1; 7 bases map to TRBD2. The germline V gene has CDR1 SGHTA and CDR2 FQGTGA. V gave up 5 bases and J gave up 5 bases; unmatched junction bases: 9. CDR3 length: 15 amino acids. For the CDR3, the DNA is TGTGCCAGCAGCCCCTGGGGGGGGGTCCACAATGAGCAGTTCTTC. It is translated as CASSPWGGVHNEQFF.

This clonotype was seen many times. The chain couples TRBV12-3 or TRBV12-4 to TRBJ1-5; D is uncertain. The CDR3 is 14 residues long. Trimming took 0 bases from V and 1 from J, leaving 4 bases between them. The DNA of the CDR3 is TGTGCCAGCAGTTTAGCGGAAAGCAATCAGCCCCAGCATTTT. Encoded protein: CASSLAESNQPQHF.